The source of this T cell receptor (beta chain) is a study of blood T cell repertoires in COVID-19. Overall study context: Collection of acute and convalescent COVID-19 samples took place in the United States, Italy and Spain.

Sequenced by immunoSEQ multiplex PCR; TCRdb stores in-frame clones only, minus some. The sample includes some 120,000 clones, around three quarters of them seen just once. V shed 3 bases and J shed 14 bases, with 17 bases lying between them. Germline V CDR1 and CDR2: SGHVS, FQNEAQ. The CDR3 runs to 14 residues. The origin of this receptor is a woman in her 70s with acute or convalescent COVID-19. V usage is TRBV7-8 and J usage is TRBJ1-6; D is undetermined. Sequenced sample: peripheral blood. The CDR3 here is CASSLYGHNSALHF. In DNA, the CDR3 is TGTGCCAGCAGCTTGTATGGGCATAATTCGGCCCTCCACTTT.